This record covers a single T cell receptor beta chain. This clonotype was detected many times. What this receptor recognizes is not known. Base qualities are not recorded, but no much larger clone differs from it by a single base. The entry originates in a study of regulatory T cells in long-lasting Graves disease (dated by TCRdb to the early 2020s). In terms of the full investigation: In the newly diagnosed Graves' disease group, patients had been taking antithyroid drugs for less than 3 months. The study was registered as a clinical trial and conducted in China. A total of roughly 33 samples were covered by TCR sequencing, comprising about 13 persistent and around 20 newly diagnosed Graves' disease patients. Peripheral blood TCR sequencing and RNA sequencing compared persistent Graves' disease patients with newly diagnosed Graves' disease patients. Study-wide findings and limitations: The authors acknowledged the small sample size as a limitation that may reduce accuracy. Only the TCR beta chain was sequenced and analyzed. TRBV28, TRBJ1-2 and TRBJ2-5 were preferentially used in persistent disease, while TRBV20-1 and TRBJ2-1 were favored in newly diagnosed disease. Lower TCR Shannon entropy and fewer highly expanded clones were observed in persistent Graves' disease patients than in newly diagnosed patients, which suggested clonal expansion. More public clonotypes were shared among persistent patients (roughly 2,900) than among newly diagnosed patients (roughly 1,000). Peripheral blood alone was examined, since thyroid tissue, which constituted the primary lesion, could not be accessed.

Spanning cysteine to phenylalanine, the CDR3 consists of 16 amino acids. Just the 48-base CDR3 DNA is kept, in frame starting at base 1. CDR1 SGHRS and CDR2 YFSETQ are derived from the germline V gene. Relative to germline, V is missing 4 bases and J is missing 5 bases, with 10 bases of the junction outside any gene match. Sample time point, as interpreted from the label and publication: newly diagnosed GD, antithyroid drugs for less than 3 months. For both TCR sequencing and RNA sequencing, RNA was extracted from PBMCs using TRIzol. Graves' disease was diagnosed according to American Thyroid Association guidelines. Patients for the study were recruited at an endocrinology department in Xi'an, China. Each patient gave 8.5 to 9.5 milliliters of peripheral blood, collected in an EDTA anticoagulant tube. PBMCs were isolated by Ficoll Paque Plus density gradient separation without further T cell sorting. An Agilent 2100 Bioanalyzer and agarose gel were used to check RNA quality, and a NanoDrop 2000 was used to measure RNA concentration.

Receptor libraries were prepared by multiplex PCR. Sequencing took place on an Illumina HiSeq 4000. iRepertoire HTBI primers and Arm-PCR amplification of CDR3 regions were used to construct TCR beta libraries. Before sequencing, the PCR products underwent gel purification. The original methods were these. Across samples, 60 to 75 TRBV and 13 to 15 TRBJ segments were identified and used for gene usage analysis of CDR3 amino acid clonotypes. COPE and FqMerger were used to merge the filtered high-quality paired reads into contigs. BLAST was used to align contigs to IMGT TRBV, TRBD and TRBJ reference genes, and CDR3 was defined according to IMGT. Clonotypes above 0.1% frequency were classified as highly expanded clones. Repertoire diversity was measured by Shannon entropy, and V-J evenness by the Gini coefficient. A clonotype found in more than one individual was treated as public. TCRdb reprocessed the public reads (quality trimming at Q25 with fastp, clone calling with MiXCR) and kept in-frame beta chains. Every distinct CDR3 protein forms one entry, paired with its most common genes and DNA. The V and J calls and clone size come from TCRdb's table, not from the authors' own analysis. The table for this sample lists 300,000 to 400,000 distinct CDR3 sequences; 15% to 17% of them were counted only once. The ten largest clones represent 20% to 25% of the sample.

This sequence originates from a female donor with Graves disease. Sample: peripheral blood mononuclear cells (PBMCs), taken at new diagnosis, from a patient treated with antithyroid drugs. The V and J genes are TRBV5-1 and TRBJ1-1; 11 bases in the junction line up with TRBD1. For the CDR3, the sequence is CASSPRTGGAVTEAFF. The nucleotide sequence reads TGCGCCAGCAGCCCCAGGACAGGGGGCGCGGTAACTGAAGCTTTCTTT.